This T cell receptor (beta chain) was obtained from a study of identical twins. As to this clonotype: Its antigen is not known.

TCRdb used MiXCR to reprocess the 5' RACE reads, holding one entry per CDR3 protein. The profile covers approximately 220,000 distinct CDR3 sequences, with more than 6.5% appearing a single time and 1.9% taken by the ten largest. The study, taken as a whole, reports: Invariant MAIT and iNKT cells could partly confound zero-insertion analyses.

J lost 9 bases, V lost 4 bases, and 13 bases had no gene match. The CDR3 totals 14 residues. Germline V lookup: CDR1 SGHRS, CDR2 YFSETQ. The same data also went into a second study, on yellow fever vaccine responses in identical twins.

V usage is TRBV5-1 and J usage is TRBJ2-7, with 7 bases identical to TRBD1. The sequenced material came from memory (CD45RO+) T cells sorted from blood. The origin of this receptor is a woman under 30 in good health. The CDR3 DNA sequence: TGCGCCAGCAGCGTACCCGGGACAGCGCGGGCGCAGTACTTC. Translating it yields CASSVPGTARAQYF.